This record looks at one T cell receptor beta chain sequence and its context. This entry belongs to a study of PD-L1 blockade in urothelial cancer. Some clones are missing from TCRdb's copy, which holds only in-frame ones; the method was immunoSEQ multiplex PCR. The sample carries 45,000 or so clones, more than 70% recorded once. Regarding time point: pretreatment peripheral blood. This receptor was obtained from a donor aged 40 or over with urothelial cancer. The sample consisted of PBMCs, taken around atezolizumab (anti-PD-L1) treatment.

The CDR3 nucleotides read TGCGCCAGCAGCCAAGTCCCAGGGCGGGAGTCCTACGAGCAGTACTTC. Residues: CASSQVPGRESYEQYF. This chain joins TRBV4-1 and TRBJ2-7; 7 bases fit TRBD2. Germline CDR1 MGHRA, CDR2 YSYEKL. V was pared by 1 base and J by 1 base, with 7 bases of the junction left unmatched. The CDR3 loop spans 16 amino acids.